This record covers a single T cell receptor beta chain. As yet, its antigen is unknown. The entry originates in a study of shared clonotypes between healthy human individuals. Overall study context: Donor composition was two women and a few men, aged 18 to 49. The plates for each donor numbered three CD4 naive, three CD4 memory, two CD8 naive and one CD8 memory.

Study-level findings and limits: Several donors shared around 5.2% of their naive CD4 clonotypes. Depth was large, yet rarefaction showed that sorted-subset sequencing was incomplete.

Method: immunoSEQ multiplex PCR; TCRdb's copy keeps in-frame clones and lacks some. The data contain about 1.5 million clones, around 98% of them seen just once; the ten biggest clones take up about 0.42%. The sequence derives from a man aged 30 to 45 in good health. Sequencing was done on a sample of naive CD4+ T cells sorted from blood. This sample's subset: CD45RA+ positively selected.

The CDR3 spells CASRPTANYGYTF. In DNA, the CDR3 is TGTGCCAGCAGACCGACAGCTAACTATGGCTACACCTTC. V and J are TRBV6-5 and TRBJ1-2; tentative D call: TRBD1 (5 bases). Looked up from germline, CDR1 is MNHEY and CDR2 is SVGAGI. V was clipped by 6 bases and J by 0 bases, with 8 bases between them. The CDR3 totals 13 residues.